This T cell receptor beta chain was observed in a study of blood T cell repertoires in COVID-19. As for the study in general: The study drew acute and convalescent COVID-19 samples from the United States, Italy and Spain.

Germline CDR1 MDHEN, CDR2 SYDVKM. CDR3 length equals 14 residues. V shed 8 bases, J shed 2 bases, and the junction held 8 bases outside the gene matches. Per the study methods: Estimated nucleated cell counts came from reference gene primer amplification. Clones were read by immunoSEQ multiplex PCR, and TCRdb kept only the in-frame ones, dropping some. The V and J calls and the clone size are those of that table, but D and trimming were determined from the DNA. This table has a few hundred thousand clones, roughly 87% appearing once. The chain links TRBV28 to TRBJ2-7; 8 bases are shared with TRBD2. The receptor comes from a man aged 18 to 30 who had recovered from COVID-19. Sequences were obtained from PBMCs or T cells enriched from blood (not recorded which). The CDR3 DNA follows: TGTGCCAGCTGGACGACTAGCGAACCCTACGAGCAGTACTTC. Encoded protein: CASWTTSEPYEQYF.